The rows below give T cell receptor beta chains drawn from one sample of a study of STAT5B mutations in CD4+ large granular lymphocyte leukemia. Some clones are missing from TCRdb's copy, which holds only in-frame ones; the method was immunoSEQ multiplex PCR. The sample lists roughly 48,000 clones, roughly three quarters occurring once. The sequenced sample consisted of CD4+ T cells from blood buffy coats. The source is a human donor in good health. CDR3s include the opening cysteine and the closing phenylalanine or tryptophan. D genes are given only for firm matches. Size is stated for part of the rows, as once, few or many counts, or as a class when the clone is expanded.

v_call	clone_size	j_call	d_call	cdr3_nt	cdr3_aa
TRBV10-3	once	TRBJ2-3	TRBD1	TGTGCCACCGCAGACAGGGGGTTCACAGATACGCAGTATTTT	CATADRGFTDTQYF
TRBV5-5	few	TRBJ2-5	TRBD2	TGTGCCAGCAGCTCTAGCGGGGCCCCTCAAGAGACCCAGTACTTC	CASSSSGAPQETQYF
TRBV7-9	NA	TRBJ2-1	TRBD2	TGTGCCAGCAGCTTTACTAGCGGGGCCTACAATGAGCAGTTCTTC	CASSFTSGAYNEQFF
TRBV5-1	NA	TRBJ2-3	TRBD1	TGCGCCAGCAGCGTGGGACAGGATACAGATACGCAGTATTTT	CASSVGQDTDTQYF
TRBV11-2	NA	TRBJ1-5	NA	TGTGCCAGCAGCTTAGTGGGAGGGGATCAGCCCCAGCATTTT	CASSLVGGDQPQHF
TRBV11-2	few	TRBJ1-4	NA	TGTGCCAGCAGCCCCCGTGGGGGGGAAAAACTGTTTTTT	CASSPRGGEKLFF
TRBV5-1	NA	TRBJ1-4	NA	TGCGCCAGCAGCTTGGCTTTTAGGTTAACAACTAATGAAAAACTGTTTTTT	CASSLAFRLTTNEKLFF
TRBV19	NA	TRBJ2-5	TRBD2	TGTGCCAGTAGTTTGAGCGGGGGACTCCCAGGGACCCAGTACTTC	CASSLSGGLPGTQYF
TRBV18	NA	TRBJ2-1	TRBD1	TGTGCCAGCTCACCGGTCGGGACAGGGGACAATGAGCAGTTCTTC	CASSPVGTGDNEQFF
TRBV28	NA	TRBJ2-7	NA	TGTGCCAGCAGTTTACCAGGGGATTTACCCGAGCAGTACTTC	CASSLPGDLPEQYF
TRBV7-2	NA	TRBJ2-5	TRBD1	TGTGCCAGCAGCTCCGGACAGGGACCCCACCAAGAGACCCAGTACTTC	CASSSGQGPHQETQYF
TRBV5-1	NA	TRBJ2-2	TRBD1	TGCGCCAGCAGCTTAAACTCCGGGACAGGGCTCACCGGGGAGCTGTTTTTT	CASSLNSGTGLTGELFF
TRBV7-2	NA	TRBJ2-5	TRBD2	TGTGCCAGCAGCTTAGAAACCCTAGCGGGGTACCAAGAGACCCAGTACTTC	CASSLETLAGYQETQYF
TRBV29-1	few	TRBJ1-5	NA	TGCAGCGCCCGCTCGGGGGGGAGCGATCAGCCCCAGCATTTT	CSARSGGSDQPQHF
TRBV19	NA	TRBJ1-2	NA	TGTGCCAGTAGTATGACACGGATCTATGGCTACACCTTC	CASSMTRIYGYTF
TRBV29-1	few	TRBJ1-1	NA	TGCAGCGTGAGGGGGGGGAACACTGAAGCTTTCTTT	CSVRGGNTEAFF
TRBV5-1	NA	TRBJ1-1	NA	TGCGCCAGCAGCCAATCTAGCCAGTTGAACACTGAAGCTTTCTTT	CASSQSSQLNTEAFF
TRBV7-9	NA	TRBJ1-2	NA	TGTGCCAGCAGCTTAGCGGCGGGGAAGTATGGCTACACCTTC	CASSLAAGKYGYTF
TRBV7-3	few	TRBJ1-1	NA	TGTGCCAGCAGCTTATCGGGGGCTGGCACTGAAGCTTTCTTT	CASSLSGAGTEAFF
TRBV27	NA	TRBJ1-2	NA	TGTGCCAGCAACCGACGGTTTCCCTATGGCTACACCTTC	CASNRRFPYGYTF
TRBV4-1	few	TRBJ2-3	NA	TGCGCCAGCAGCCAAGATCGGGCTAGGGGGGACACAGATACGCAGTATTTT	CASSQDRARGDTDTQYF
TRBV19	few	TRBJ1-1	NA	TGTGCCAGTAGTAGCCTGGGGAACACTGAAGCTTTCTTT	CASSSLGNTEAFF
TRBV7-2	NA	TRBJ2-3	TRBD2	TGTGCCAGCAGCAAATTGGGGGGGGATACGCAGTATTTT	CASSKLGGDTQYF
TRBV2	NA	TRBJ2-7	NA	TGTGCCAGCACCGATCAGGGCTACGAGCAGTACTTC	CASTDQGYEQYF
TRBV19	NA	TRBJ2-7	NA	TGTGCCAATCCTAGACACAGCCTCTCCTACGAGCAGTACTTC	CANPRHSLSYEQYF
TRBV6-5	NA	TRBJ2-7	TRBD2	TGTGCCAGCAGTTACGTCGGGACTAATGGGGCCTACGAGCAGTACTTC	CASSYVGTNGAYEQYF
TRBV27	few	TRBJ1-1	NA	TGTGCCAGCAGTTTAAGGGGGGAGGGCACTGAAGCTTTCTTT	CASSLRGEGTEAFF
TRBV1	NA	TRBJ2-1	NA	TGCACCAGCAGCCAAGACCGGGACAGCGATGAGCAGTTCTTC	CTSSQDRDSDEQFF
TRBV5-1	few	TRBJ1-3	NA	TGCGCCAGCAGTCCAGGGGACTCTGGAAACACCATATATTTT	CASSPGDSGNTIYF
TRBV29-1	NA	TRBJ2-3	TRBD1	TGCAGCGTTGTCCTGGCAGGGGGTAGGGATACGCAGTATTTT	CSVVLAGGRDTQYF
TRBV5-1	NA	TRBJ2-7	NA	TGCGCCAGCAGCCCTGGGGACTTTGGCTCCTACGAGCAGTACTTC	CASSPGDFGSYEQYF
TRBV4-1	few	TRBJ2-3	NA	TGCGCCAGCAGCCAAGATAACAGTCTAAGTACCGGAGATACGCAGTATTTT	CASSQDNSLSTGDTQYF
TRBV6-6	NA	TRBJ1-3	NA	TGTGCCAGCAGACGGGTTGACACGGGGGGAAACACCATATATTTT	CASRRVDTGGNTIYF
TRBV12-5	NA	TRBJ1-1	NA	TGTGCTAGTGGTTTGGTACTCAATCATTCGGTCGGGCTTGGCACTGAAGCTTTCTTT	CASGLVLNHSVGLGTEAFF
TRBV7-2	NA	TRBJ2-7	NA	TGTGCCAGCAGCTTAGATCGGCCAACGCAGTACTTC	CASSLDRPTQYF
TRBV28	NA	TRBJ2-6	NA	TGTGCCAGCACCGTTGGGGGACAACTCTCTGGGGCCAACGTCCTGACTTTC	CASTVGGQLSGANVLTF
TRBV2	few	TRBJ2-3	NA	TGTGCCAGCAGTGCGGATGGAGATACGCAGTATTTT	CASSADGDTQYF